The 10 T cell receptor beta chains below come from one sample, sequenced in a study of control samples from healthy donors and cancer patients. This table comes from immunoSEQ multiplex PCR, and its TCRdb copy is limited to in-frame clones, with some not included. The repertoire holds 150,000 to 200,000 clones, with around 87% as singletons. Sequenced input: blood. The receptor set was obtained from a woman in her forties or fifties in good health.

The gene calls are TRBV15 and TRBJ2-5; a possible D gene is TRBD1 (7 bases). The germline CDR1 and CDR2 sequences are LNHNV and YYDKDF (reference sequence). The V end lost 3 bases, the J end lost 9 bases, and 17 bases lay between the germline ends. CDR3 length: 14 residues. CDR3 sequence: CATSRGGQTPAQYF. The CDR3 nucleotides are TGTGCCACCAGCAGGGGGGGACAGACTCCAGCCCAGTACTTC.

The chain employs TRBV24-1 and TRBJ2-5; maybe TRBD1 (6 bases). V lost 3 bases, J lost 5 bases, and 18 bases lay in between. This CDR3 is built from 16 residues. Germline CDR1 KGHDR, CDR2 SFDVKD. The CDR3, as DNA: TGTGCCACCAGTGATAGTTATCAGGGGAGAGGGGAGACCCAGTACTTC. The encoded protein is CATSDSYQGRGETQYF.

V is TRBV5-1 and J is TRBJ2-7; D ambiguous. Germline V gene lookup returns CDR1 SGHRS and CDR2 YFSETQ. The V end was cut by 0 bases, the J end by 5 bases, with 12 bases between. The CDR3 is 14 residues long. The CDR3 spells CASSLAARTDEQYF. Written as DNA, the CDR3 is TGCGCCAGCAGCTTGGCAGCACGAACGGACGAGCAGTACTTC.

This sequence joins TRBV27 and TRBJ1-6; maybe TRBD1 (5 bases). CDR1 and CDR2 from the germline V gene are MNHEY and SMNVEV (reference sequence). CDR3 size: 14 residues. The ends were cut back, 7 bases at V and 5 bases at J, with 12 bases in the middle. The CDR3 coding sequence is TGTGCCAGCACCCCAGGGTTTAATAATTCACCCCTCCACTTT. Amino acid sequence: CASTPGFNNSPLHF.

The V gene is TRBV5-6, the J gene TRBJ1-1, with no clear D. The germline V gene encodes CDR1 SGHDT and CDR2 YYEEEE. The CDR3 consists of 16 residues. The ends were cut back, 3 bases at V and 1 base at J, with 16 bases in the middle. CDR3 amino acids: CASSSTYRLQNTEAFF. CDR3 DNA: TGTGCCAGCAGCTCCACATACAGACTCCAGAACACTGAAGCTTTCTTT.

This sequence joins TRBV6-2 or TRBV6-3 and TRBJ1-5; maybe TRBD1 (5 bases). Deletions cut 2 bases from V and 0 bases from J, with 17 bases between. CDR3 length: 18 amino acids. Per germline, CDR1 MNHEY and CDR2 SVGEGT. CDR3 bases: TGTGCCAGCAGTTACGTGGGGTGGACAATTAATAGCAATCAGCCCCAGCATTTT. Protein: CASSYVGWTINSNQPQHF.

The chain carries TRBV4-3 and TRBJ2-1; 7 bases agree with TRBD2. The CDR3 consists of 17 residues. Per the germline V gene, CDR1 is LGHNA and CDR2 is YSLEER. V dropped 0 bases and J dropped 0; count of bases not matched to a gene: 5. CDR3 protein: CASSQDLSSGSYNEQFF. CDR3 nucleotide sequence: TGCGCCAGCAGCCAAGATCTGTCTAGCGGCTCCTACAATGAGCAGTTCTTC.

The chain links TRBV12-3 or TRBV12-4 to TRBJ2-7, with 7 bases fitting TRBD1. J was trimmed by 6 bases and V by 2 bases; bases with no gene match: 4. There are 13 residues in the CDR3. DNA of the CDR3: TGTGCCAGCAGTTTACGTTCAGGGGGCGAGCAGTACTTC. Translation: CASSLRSGGEQYF.

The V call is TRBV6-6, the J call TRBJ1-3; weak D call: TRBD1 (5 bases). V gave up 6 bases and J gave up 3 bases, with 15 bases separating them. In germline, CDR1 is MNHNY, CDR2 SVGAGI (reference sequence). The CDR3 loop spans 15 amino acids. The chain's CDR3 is CASRLRDGHGNTIYF. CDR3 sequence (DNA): TGTGCCAGCAGGCTCCGGGACGGCCATGGAAACACCATATATTTT.

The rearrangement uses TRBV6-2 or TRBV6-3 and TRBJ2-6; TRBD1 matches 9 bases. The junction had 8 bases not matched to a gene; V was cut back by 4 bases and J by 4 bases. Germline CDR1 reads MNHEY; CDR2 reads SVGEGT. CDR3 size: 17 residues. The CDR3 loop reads CASSSRTGVLGANVLTF. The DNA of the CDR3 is TGTGCCAGCAGTTCCCGGACAGGGGTGCTCGGGGCCAACGTCCTGACTTTC.